These 14 T cell receptor beta chains came from one sample sequenced in a study of CD4 T cells in relation to SARS-CoV-2 and coronaviruses. Unexposed donor CD4+ T cells date from about 2011-2018, before the COVID-19 pandemic. The cells were cultured for 10 days before CD4+ T cells were isolated. Assay: immunoSEQ multiplex PCR; the TCRdb copy retains only in-frame clones and omits some. The sample contains 15,000 to 20,000 clones, around 80% of which appear only once. These receptors' antigens are unknown. Sequenced sample: CD4+ T cells from PBMCs, cultured in vitro. The source of these receptors is a human donor in good health.

CDR3 amino acids: CASSYGARGATDTQYF. The CDR3, as DNA: TGTGCCAGCAGTTATGGGGCACGGGGGGCCACAGATACGCAGTATTTT. The J gene is TRBJ2-3, the V gene TRBV6-2 or TRBV6-3; D is perhaps TRBD2 (7 bases). Germline V lookup: CDR1 MNHEY, CDR2 SVGEGT. This CDR3 has 16 amino acids. Trimming left V 3 bases short and J 2 bases short, with 15 bases between.

V gene TRBV9 combines with J gene TRBJ1-2, with D tentatively TRBD1 (5 bases). The germline V and J ends were trimmed by 5 bases and 3 bases, with 14 bases remaining between them. Germline V CDR1 and CDR2: SGDLS, YYNGEE. The CDR3 extends over 14 amino acids. The CDR3 spells CASSPLGVDYGYTF. The CDR3 bases are TGTGCCAGCAGTCCCCTGGGGGTAGACTATGGCTACACCTTC.

Notes on this clone: Other DNA sequences in the sample encode the same CDR3. The genes are TRBV4-3 and TRBJ2-3, with 8 bases identical to TRBD1. Trimming removed 2 bases from V and 6 bases from J; junction bases left unmatched: 1. The CDR3 is made up of 13 amino acids. In germline, CDR1 is LGHNA, CDR2 YSLEER. The CDR3 DNA follows: TGCGCCAGCAGCCAACAGGGGGCGGATACGCAGTATTTT. Its protein product is CASSQQGADTQYF.

This clone was detected only a few times. V and J are TRBV19 and TRBJ2-7, with D tentatively TRBD1 or TRBD2 (5 bases each). Germline values: CDR1 LNHDA, CDR2 SQIVND (reference sequence). Trimming cost V 5 bases and J 2 bases, with 13 bases left between them. This CDR3 contains 14 residues. The CDR3 region is CASSGQGPTYEQYF. The CDR3 DNA reads as TGTGCCAGTAGTGGCCAGGGACCCACCTACGAGCAGTACTTC.

This clone was seen only a few times. This CDR3 reads CAISATDGTYEQYF. The CDR3 DNA is TGTGCCATCAGTGCCACGGACGGAACCTACGAGCAGTACTTC. The chain recombines TRBV10-3 with TRBJ2-7, with D uncertain. With 4 bases removed from V and 2 bases from J, the gap between germline ends came to 12 bases. The germline V gene has CDR1 ENHRY and CDR2 SYGVKD. The CDR3 has 14 amino acids.

The V gene is TRBV7-9, the J gene TRBJ2-2; the match to TRBD1 covers 8 bases. J was trimmed by 2 bases and V by 5 bases; bases with no gene match: 4. The CDR3 consists of 15 residues. CDR1 and CDR2 from the germline V gene are SEHNR and FQNEAQ (reference sequence). CDR3 DNA: TGTGCCAGCAGCACAGACAGGGGAAACACCGGGGAGCTGTTTTTT. As protein: CASSTDRGNTGELFF.

The genes are TRBV6-2 or TRBV6-3 and TRBJ2-7, with D perhaps matching TRBD1 (6 bases). V was shortened by 6 bases and J by 0 bases, with 12 bases between the two germline ends. In germline, CDR1 is MNHEY, CDR2 SVGEGT. The length of the CDR3 is 14 residues. CDR3 residues: CASSGTTSSYEQYF. The CDR3 DNA follows: TGTGCCAGCAGCGGGACAACTAGCTCCTACGAGCAGTACTTC.

The V gene is TRBV5-6, the J gene TRBJ1-4, with 7 positions matching TRBD1. The ends lost 4 bases at V and 2 bases at J; junction bases unmatched: 8. Germline CDR1 and CDR2: SGHDT and YYEEEE. The length of the CDR3 is 16 residues. CDR3 loop: CASSVGQGGTNEKLFF. The CDR3 region has the DNA TGTGCCAGCAGCGTCGGGCAGGGGGGCACTAATGAAAAACTGTTTTTT.

V usage is TRBV5-4 and J usage is TRBJ2-7; D ambiguous. The ends were cut back, 0 bases at V and 4 bases at J, with 11 bases in the middle. CDR3 length equals 14 residues. Germline V gives CDR1 SGHNT, CDR2 YYREEE (reference sequence). The CDR3 reads CASSLVGGSYEQYF. The DNA for the CDR3 is TGTGCCAGCAGCTTGGTTGGCGGTTCTTACGAGCAGTACTTC.

This chain joins TRBV7-9 and TRBJ2-7; D is perhaps TRBD1 or TRBD2 (7 bases each). Trimming cost V 2 bases and J 3 bases, with 14 bases left between them. The CDR3 extends over 15 amino acids. Per germline, CDR1 SEHNR and CDR2 FQNEAQ (reference sequence). CDR3 sequence: CASSLRGRGGYEQYF. In DNA, the CDR3 is TGTGCCAGCAGCTTAAGAGGCAGGGGGGGCTACGAGCAGTACTTC.

The rearrangement links TRBV3-1 (or the pseudogene TRBV3-2) to TRBJ1-4, with D unresolved. The CDR3 covers 12 residues. Per the germline V gene, CDR1 is LGHDT and CDR2 is YNNKEL (reference sequence). Trimming removed 0 bases at V and 7 bases at J, with 3 bases between. In nucleotides, the CDR3 is TGTGCCAGCAGCCAAGAACGTGAAAAACTGTTTTTT. Translation: CASSQEREKLFF.

The chain couples TRBV4-2 to TRBJ2-1; TRBD1 matches 8 bases. This CDR3 comprises 15 residues. CDR1 and CDR2 (germline): LGHNA, YNFKEQ. The ends lost 6 bases at V and 4 bases at J; junction bases unmatched: 8. The CDR3 reads CASRESGQEYNEQFF. CDR3 sequence (DNA): TGTGCCAGCAGGGAGTCGGGACAGGAGTACAATGAGCAGTTCTTC.

This clone appeared a few times. The chain carries TRBV19 and TRBJ2-7; D gene unclear. V lost 5 bases and J lost 0, with 11 bases in between. The CDR3 loop spans 14 amino acids. The germline V gene encodes CDR1 LNHDA and CDR2 SQIVND (reference sequence). Written as DNA, the CDR3 is TGTGCCAGTAGTGGACGAGCCAGCTCCTACGAGCAGTACTTC. This gives the protein CASSGRASSYEQYF.

This chain connects TRBV6-5 to TRBJ2-5; D is ambiguous. The CDR3 totals 15 residues. CDR1 and CDR2 (germline): MNHEY, SVGAGI. Trimming removed 7 bases at V and 4 bases at J, with 19 bases between. CDR3 sequence (DNA): TGTGCCAGCAAACCCTCCGGCAATCCCAGAGAGACCCAGTACTTC. Its translation: CASKPSGNPRETQYF.